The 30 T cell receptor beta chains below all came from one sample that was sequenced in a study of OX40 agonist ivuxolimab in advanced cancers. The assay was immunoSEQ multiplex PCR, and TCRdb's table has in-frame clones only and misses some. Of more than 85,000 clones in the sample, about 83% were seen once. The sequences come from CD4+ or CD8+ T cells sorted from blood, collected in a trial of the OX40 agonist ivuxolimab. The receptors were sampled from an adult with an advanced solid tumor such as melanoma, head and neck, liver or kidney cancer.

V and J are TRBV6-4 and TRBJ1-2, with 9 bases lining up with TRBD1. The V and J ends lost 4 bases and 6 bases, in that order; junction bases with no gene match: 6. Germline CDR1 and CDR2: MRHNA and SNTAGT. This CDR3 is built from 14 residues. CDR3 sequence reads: CASSVGTGTDGYTF. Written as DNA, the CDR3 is TGTGCCAGCAGTGTAGGGACAGGGACAGATGGCTACACCTTC.

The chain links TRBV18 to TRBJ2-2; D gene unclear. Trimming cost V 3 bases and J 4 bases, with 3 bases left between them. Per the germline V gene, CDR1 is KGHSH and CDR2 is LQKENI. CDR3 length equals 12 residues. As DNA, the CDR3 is TGTGCCAGCTCACCGGGCACCGGGGAGCTGTTTTTT. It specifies CASSPGTGELFF. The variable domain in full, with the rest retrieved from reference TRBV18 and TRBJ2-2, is NAGVMQNPRHLVRRRGQEARLRCSPMKGHSHVYWYRQLPEEGLKFMVYLQKENIIDESGMPKERFSAEFPKEGPSILRIQQVVRGDSAAYFCASSPGTGELFFGEGSRLTVL.

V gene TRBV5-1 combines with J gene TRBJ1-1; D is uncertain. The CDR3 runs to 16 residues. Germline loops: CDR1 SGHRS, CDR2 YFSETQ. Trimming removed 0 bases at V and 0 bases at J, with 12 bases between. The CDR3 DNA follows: TGCGCCAGCAGCTTGGCTAAGACCGGAATGAACACTGAAGCTTTCTTT. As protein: CASSLAKTGMNTEAFF.

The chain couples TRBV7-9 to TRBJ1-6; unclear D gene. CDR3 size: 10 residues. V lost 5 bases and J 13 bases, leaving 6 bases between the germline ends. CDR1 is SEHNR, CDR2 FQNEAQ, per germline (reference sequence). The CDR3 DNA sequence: TGTGCCAGCAGCGGGGATCCCCTCCACTTT. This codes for CASSGDPLHF.

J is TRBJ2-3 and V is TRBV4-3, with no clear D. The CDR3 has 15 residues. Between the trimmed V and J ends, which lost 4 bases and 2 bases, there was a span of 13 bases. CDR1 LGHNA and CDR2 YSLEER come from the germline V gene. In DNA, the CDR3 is TGCGCCAGCAGCCGAACTCCCGTATCCACAGATACGCAGTATTTT. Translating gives CASSRTPVSTDTQYF.

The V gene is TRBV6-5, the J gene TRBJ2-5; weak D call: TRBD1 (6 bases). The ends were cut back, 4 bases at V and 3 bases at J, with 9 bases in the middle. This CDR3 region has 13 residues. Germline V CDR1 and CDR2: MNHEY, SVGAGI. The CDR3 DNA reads TGTGCCAGCAGTTCGGACAGCAAAGAGACCCAGTACTTC. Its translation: CASSSDSKETQYF.

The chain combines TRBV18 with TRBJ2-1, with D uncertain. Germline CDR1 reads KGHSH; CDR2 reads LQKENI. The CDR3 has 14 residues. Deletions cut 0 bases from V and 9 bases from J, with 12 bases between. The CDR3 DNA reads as TGTGCCAGCTCACCACCCACCAGCGTGGGTGAGCAGTTCTTC. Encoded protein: CASSPPTSVGEQFF.

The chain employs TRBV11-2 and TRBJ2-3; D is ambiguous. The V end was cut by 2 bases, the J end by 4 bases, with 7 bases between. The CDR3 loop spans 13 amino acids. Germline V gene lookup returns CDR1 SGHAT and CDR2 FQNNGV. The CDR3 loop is CASSLLIPDTQYF. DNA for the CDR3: TGTGCCAGCAGCTTACTGATTCCAGATACGCAGTATTTT.

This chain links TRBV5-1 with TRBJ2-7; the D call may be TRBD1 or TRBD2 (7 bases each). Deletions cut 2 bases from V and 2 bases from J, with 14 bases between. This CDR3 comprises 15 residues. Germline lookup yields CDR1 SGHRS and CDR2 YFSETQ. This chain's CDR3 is CASSFRGGITYEQYF. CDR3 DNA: TGCGCCAGCAGCTTCAGGGGGGGGATCACCTACGAGCAGTACTTC.

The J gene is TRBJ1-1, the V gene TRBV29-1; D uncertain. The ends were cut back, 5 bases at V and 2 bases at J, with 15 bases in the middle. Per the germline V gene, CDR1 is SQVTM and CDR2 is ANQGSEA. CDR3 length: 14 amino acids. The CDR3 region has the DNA TGCAGCGTTCCGAAAAGTTTAACAAACACTGAAGCTTTCTTT. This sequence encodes CSVPKSLTNTEAFF.

CDR3 in amino acids: CASSPPQGSNQPQHF. CDR3 coding DNA: TGTGCCAGCTCACCACCGCAGGGAAGTAATCAGCCCCAGCATTTT. The rearrangement uses TRBV18 and TRBJ1-5, with TRBD1 as a possible D gene (5 bases). Looked up from germline, CDR1 is KGHSH and CDR2 is LQKENI. Trimming took 0 bases from V and 4 from J, leaving 10 bases between them. The CDR3 is 15 amino acids.

In nucleotides, the CDR3 is TGTGCCAGCAGTGAAGTAGGGAAGAACACTGAAGCTTTCTTT. It encodes CASSEVGKNTEAFF. The V gene is TRBV6-1, the J gene TRBJ1-1, with D unresolved. Germline V gene lookup returns CDR1 MNHNS and CDR2 SASEGT. V was clipped by 1 base and J by 1 base, with 7 bases between them. The CDR3 is 14 amino acids.

The CDR3 nucleotides read TGTGCCAGCAGCTCCAGTTATTCGAACACTGAAGCTTTCTTT. It is translated as CASSSSYSNTEAFF. The chain has TRBV9 and TRBJ1-1; D is unresolved. Per germline, CDR1 SGDLS and CDR2 YYNGEE. The CDR3 totals 14 residues. Trimming left V 4 bases short and J 1 base short, with 11 bases between.

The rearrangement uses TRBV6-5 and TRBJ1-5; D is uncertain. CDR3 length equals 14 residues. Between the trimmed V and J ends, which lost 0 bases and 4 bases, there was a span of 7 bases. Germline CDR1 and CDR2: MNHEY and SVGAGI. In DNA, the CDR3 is TGTGCCAGCAGTTACTCATGGAAGAATCAGCCCCAGCATTTT. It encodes CASSYSWKNQPQHF.

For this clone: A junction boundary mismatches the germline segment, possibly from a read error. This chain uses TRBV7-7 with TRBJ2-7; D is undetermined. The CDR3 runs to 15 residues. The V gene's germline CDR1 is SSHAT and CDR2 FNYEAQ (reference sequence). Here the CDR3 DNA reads TGTGCTAGCAGCCCCAGACTTGGACCGACGGACGAGCAGTACTTC. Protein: CASSPRLGPTDEQYF.

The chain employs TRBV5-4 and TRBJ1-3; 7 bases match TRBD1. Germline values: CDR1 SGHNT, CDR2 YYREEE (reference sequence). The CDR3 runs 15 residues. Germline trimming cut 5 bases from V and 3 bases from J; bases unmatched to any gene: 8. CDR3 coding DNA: TGTGCCAGCAGTACCGACCAGGGGGGTGGAAACACCATATATTTT. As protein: CASSTDQGGGNTIYF.

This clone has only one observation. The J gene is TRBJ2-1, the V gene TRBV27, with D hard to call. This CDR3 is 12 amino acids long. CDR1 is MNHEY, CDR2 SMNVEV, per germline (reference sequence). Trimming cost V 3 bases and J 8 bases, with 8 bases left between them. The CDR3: CASSFDTHEQFF. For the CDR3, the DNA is TGTGCCAGCAGTTTTGACACCCATGAGCAGTTCTTC.

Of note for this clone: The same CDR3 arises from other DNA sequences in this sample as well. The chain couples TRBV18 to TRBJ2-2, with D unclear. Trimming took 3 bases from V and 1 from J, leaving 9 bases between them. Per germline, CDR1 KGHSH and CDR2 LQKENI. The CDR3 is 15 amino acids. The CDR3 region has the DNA TGTGCCAGCTCACCTCGGGCCCTGAACACCGGGGAGCTGTTTTTT. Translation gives CASSPRALNTGELFF.

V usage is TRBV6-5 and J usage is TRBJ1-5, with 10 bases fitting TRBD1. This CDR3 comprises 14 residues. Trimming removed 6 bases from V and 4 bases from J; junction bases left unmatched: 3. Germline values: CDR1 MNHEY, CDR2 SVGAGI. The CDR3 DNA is TGTGCCAGCAGCGGACAGGGGGGAAATCAGCCCCAGCATTTT. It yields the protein CASSGQGGNQPQHF.

The CDR3 DNA reads as TGTGCCAGCAGCCCCACCTTCACTGAAGCTTTCTTT. Translated, it gives CASSPTFTEAFF. This chain uses TRBV9 with TRBJ1-1; D is uncertain. The CDR3 spans 12 residues. Germline V gene lookup returns CDR1 SGDLS and CDR2 YYNGEE. Trimming removed 4 bases from V and 4 bases from J, with 8 bases in between. Complete variable domain (other parts from reference TRBV9 and TRBJ1-1): DSGVTQTPKHLITATGQRVTLRCSPRSGDLSVYWYQQSLDQGLQFLIQYYNGEERAKGNILERFSAQQFPDLHSELNLSSLELGDSALYFCASSPTFTEAFFGQGTRLTVV.

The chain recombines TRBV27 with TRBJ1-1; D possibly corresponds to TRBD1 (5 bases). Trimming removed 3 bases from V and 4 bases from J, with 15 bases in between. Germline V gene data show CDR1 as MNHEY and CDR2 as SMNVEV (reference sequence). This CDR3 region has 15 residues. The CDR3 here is CASSFAGDRGTEAFF. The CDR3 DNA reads TGTGCCAGCAGTTTCGCCGGTGACAGAGGCACTGAAGCTTTCTTT.

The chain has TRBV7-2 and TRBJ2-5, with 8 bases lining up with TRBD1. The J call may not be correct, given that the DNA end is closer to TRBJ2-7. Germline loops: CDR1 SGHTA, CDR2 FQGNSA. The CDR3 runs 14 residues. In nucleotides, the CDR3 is TGTGCCAGCAGCTCCGGTACAGGGGGACACGAGCAGTACTTC. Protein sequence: CASSSGTGGHEQYF.

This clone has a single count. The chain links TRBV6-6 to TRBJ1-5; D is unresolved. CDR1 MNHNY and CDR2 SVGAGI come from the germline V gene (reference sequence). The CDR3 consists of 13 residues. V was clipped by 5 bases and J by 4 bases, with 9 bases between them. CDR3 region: CASSRAPNQPQHF. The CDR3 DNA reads TGTGCCAGCAGTAGGGCACCGAATCAGCCCCAGCATTTT.

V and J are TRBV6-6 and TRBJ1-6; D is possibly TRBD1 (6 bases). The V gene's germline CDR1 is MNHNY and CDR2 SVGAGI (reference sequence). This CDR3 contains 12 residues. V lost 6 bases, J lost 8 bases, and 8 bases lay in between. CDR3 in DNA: TGTGCCAGCAGGGACAGCTATTCACCCCTCCACTTT. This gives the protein CASRDSYSPLHF.

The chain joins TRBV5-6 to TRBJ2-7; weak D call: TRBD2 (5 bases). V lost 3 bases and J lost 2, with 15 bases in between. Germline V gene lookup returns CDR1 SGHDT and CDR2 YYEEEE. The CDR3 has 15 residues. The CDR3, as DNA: TGTGCCAGCAGCTCACGGTACGGGGTACCCTACGAGCAGTACTTC. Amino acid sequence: CASSSRYGVPYEQYF.

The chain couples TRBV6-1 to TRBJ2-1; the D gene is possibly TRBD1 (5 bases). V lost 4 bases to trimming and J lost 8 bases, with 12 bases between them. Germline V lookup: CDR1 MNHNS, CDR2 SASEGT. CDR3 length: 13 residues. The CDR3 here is CASSGQNDYEQFF. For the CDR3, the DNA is TGTGCCAGCAGTGGACAGAACGACTATGAGCAGTTCTTC.

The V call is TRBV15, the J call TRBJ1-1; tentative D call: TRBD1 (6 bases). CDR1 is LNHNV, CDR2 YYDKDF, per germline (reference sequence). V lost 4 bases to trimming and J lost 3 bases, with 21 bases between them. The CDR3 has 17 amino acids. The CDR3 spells CATSTAPGPEGDTEAFF. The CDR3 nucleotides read TGTGCCACCAGCACTGCTCCGGGCCCCGAGGGGGACACTGAAGCTTTCTTT.

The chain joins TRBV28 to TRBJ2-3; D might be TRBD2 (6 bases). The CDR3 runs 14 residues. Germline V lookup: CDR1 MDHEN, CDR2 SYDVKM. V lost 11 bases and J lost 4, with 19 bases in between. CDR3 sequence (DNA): TGTGCCTCCCATGGCGGGGTTCTCGCAGATACGCAGTATTTT. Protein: CASHGGVLADTQYF. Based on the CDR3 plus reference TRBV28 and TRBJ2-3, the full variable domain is DVKVTQSSRYLVKRTGEKVFLECVQDMDHENMFWYRQDPGLGLRLIYFSYDVKMKEKGDIPEGYSVSREKKERFSLILESASTNQTSMYLCASHGGVLADTQYFGPGTRLTVL.

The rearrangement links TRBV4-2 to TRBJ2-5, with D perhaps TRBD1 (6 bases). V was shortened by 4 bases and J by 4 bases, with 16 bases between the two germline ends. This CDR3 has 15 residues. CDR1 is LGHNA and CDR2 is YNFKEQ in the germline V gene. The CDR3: CASSPPTTGIETQYF. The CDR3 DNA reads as TGTGCCAGCAGCCCACCGACTACAGGGATAGAGACCCAGTACTTC.

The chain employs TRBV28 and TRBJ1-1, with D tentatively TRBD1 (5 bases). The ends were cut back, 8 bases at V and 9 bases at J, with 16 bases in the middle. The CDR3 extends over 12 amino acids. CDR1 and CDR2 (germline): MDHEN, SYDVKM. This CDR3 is CASLLPGTQAFF. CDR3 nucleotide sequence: TGTGCCAGCCTACTTCCCGGGACCCAAGCTTTCTTT.